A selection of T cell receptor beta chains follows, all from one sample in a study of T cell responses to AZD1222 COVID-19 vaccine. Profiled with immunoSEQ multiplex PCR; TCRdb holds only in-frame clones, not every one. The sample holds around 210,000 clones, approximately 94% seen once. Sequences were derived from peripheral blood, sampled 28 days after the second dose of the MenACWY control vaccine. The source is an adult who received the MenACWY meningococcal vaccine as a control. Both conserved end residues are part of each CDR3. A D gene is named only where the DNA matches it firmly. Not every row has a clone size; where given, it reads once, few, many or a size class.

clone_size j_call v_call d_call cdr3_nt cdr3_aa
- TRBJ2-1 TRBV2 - TGTGCCAGCAGTGATCCCAGCTGGAGCTCCTACAATGAGCAGTTCTTC CASSDPSWSSYNEQFF
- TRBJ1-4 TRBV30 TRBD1 TGTGCCTGGGGACAGGGCGGTAATGAAAAACTGTTTTTT CAWGQGGNEKLFF
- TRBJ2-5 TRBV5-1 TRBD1 TGCGCCAGCAGCTTATACGGACAGGGTAAAGAGACCCAGTACTTC CASSLYGQGKETQYF
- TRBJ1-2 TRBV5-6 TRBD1 TGTGCCAGCACCCTTACAGGGGAGAACTATGGCTACACCTTC CASTLTGENYGYTF
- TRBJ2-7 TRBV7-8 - TGTGCCAGCAGCTTAACGGAGGGGACGACCTACGAGCAGTACTTC CASSLTEGTTYEQYF
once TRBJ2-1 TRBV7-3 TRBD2 TGTGCCAGCAGCCCCACGAACGGGAGGGGGGAGAATGAGCAGTTCTTC CASSPTNGRGENEQFF
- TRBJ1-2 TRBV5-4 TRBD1 TGTGCCAGCAGCTTAGACAGGGGGCCTAACTATGGCTACACCTTC CASSLDRGPNYGYTF
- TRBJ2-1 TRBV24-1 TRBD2 TGTGCCACCAGTGACCGCGGACTAGCCAGTCTCAATGAGCAGTTCTTC CATSDRGLASLNEQFF
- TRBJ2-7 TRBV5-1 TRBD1 TGCGCCAGCAGCCGAGGACAGGAAGGAATTAGTCAGTACTTC CASSRGQEGISQYF
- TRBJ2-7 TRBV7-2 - TGTGCCAGCAGCTTGTTCTACGAGCAGTACTTC CASSLFYEQYF
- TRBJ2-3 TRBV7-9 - TGTGCCAGCAGCTTAGAGGGCCGCACAGATACGCAGTATTTT CASSLEGRTDTQYF
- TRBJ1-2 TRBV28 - TGTGCCAGCAGTTTTGTAGAGAGGAGCTACACCTTC CASSFVERSYTF